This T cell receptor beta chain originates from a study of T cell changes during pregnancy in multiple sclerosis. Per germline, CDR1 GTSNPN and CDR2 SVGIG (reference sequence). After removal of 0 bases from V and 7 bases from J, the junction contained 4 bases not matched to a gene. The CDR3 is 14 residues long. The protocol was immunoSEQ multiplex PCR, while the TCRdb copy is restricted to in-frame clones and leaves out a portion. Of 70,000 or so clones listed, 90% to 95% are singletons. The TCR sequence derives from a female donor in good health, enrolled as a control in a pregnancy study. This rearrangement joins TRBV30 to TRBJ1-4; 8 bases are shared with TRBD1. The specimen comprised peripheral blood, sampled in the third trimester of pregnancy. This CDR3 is CAWSVQGGFEKLFF. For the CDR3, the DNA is TGTGCCTGGAGTGTACAGGGGGGGTTTGAAAAACTGTTTTTT.